Reported below is one TCR beta chain. CDR3 length: 15 residues. Germline V gene data show CDR1 as MDHEN and CDR2 as SYDVKM. Trimming removed 5 bases at V and 7 bases at J, with 20 bases between. This sample was taken from a study of technical replicates of blood from four donors. Only in-frame clones appear in the TCRdb table, and some are missing; sequencing was by immunoSEQ multiplex PCR. The sample has 95,000 or so clones; roughly 95% are singletons. Sequenced sample: T cells isolated from PBMCs. The rearrangement links TRBV28 to TRBJ1-1; possibly TRBD1 for D (6 bases). This TCR was sampled from a human donor in good health. CDR3 loop: CASSPHFGGAIEAFF. CDR3 bases: TGTGCCAGCAGTCCCCATTTTGGGGGGGCGATTGAAGCTTTCTTT.